The T cell receptor (beta chain) described here comes from a study of OX40 agonist ivuxolimab in advanced cancers. Study-wide context: Patients in the trial were receiving intravenous ivuxolimab every 2 weeks, at doses of 0.01 to 10 mg/kg. Checkpoint inhibitors had been given previously to about 38% of patients.

The sampling schedule covered blood at baseline, cycle 4 day 1, and cycle 7 day 1. General study findings and limits: Clonal expansion from baseline to week 6 occurred in both CD4+ and CD8+ T cells.

Turning to this clone: The antigen remains unidentified.

Only in-frame clones appear in the TCRdb table, and some are missing; sequencing was by immunoSEQ multiplex PCR. The sample lists about 60,000 clones; about 89% were seen once. The input for sequencing was CD4+ or CD8+ T cells sorted from blood, taken in a trial of the OX40 agonist ivuxolimab. The TCR originated in an adult with an advanced solid tumor such as melanoma, head and neck, liver or kidney cancer.

This chain's CDR3 is CASSPRQAGEQYF. CDR3 DNA: TGTGCCAGCAGCCCCAGACAGGCGGGCGAGCAGTACTTC. The chain combines TRBV7-2 with TRBJ2-7, with a possible D match to TRBD1 (6 bases). CDR1 SGHTA and CDR2 FQGNSA come from the germline V gene. The CDR3 consists of 13 residues. The V end lost 5 bases, the J end lost 6 bases, and 14 bases lay between the germline ends.